Listed below are T cell receptor beta chains from one sample, sequenced in a study of T cell responses to AZD1222 COVID-19 vaccine. Generated by immunoSEQ multiplex PCR, the TCRdb table keeps only in-frame clones and is missing some. This sample carries approximately 220,000 clones, 85% to 95% of them seen once, and the ten largest clones take 0.9% to 1.1%. The source material was peripheral blood, sampled on day 0 of MenACWY control vaccination. These receptors came from an adult in good health. Both conserved end residues are part of each CDR3. Each record gives: clone size, V gene, J gene, CDR3 protein. Only part of the rows carry a size: once, few, many, or a class if the clone is expanded.

>-|TRBV6-5|TRBJ1-1
CASSYSYTGQSEGAFF
>-|TRBV7-2|TRBJ2-3
CASSLDGASTDTQYF
>-|TRBV12-3/TRBV12-4|TRBJ2-2
CASSDRSTGELFF
>-|TRBV30|TRBJ2-7
CAWSLAGGSEQYF
>-|TRBV10-2|TRBJ1-1
CASSDRTVNTEAFF
>-|TRBV7-9|TRBJ1-4
CASSPGDRDNEKLFF
>-|TRBV15|TRBJ1-3
CATSREPPRDDGNTIYF
>-|TRBV7-2|TRBJ2-7
CASSSLYEQYF
>-|TRBV18|TRBJ1-5
CASSPGSNQPQHF
>-|TRBV30|TRBJ2-2
CAWRGKDRANTGELFF
>-|TRBV7-2|TRBJ1-2
CASSLPQGQGGSYTF
>-|TRBV7-6|TRBJ2-3
CASSLGQGGTDTQYF
>-|TRBV5-6|TRBJ2-7
CASRRRQGATYEQYF
>-|TRBV6-5|TRBJ1-1
CASSRQGGVTEAFF
>-|TRBV2|TRBJ1-5
CASRRQVNQPQHF
>-|TRBV5-6|TRBJ1-2
CASSSDRINYGYTF
>-|TRBV13|TRBJ1-1
CASRLGGAGTEAFF
>few|TRBV5-4|TRBJ1-6
CASSGTRGQSYNSPLHF
>-|TRBV21-1|TRBJ1-3
CASSHNQGSGNTIYF
>-|TRBV24-1|TRBJ2-3
CATVGTDTQYF
>-|TRBV3-1/TRBV3-2|TRBJ1-4
CASSQIGAFRGKLFF
>-|TRBV7-9|TRBJ1-6
CASSLAQGQSNSPLHF
>-|TRBV12-3/TRBV12-4|TRBJ1-3
CASSFSLGNTIYF
>-|TRBV6-5|TRBJ2-7
CASSYRNSLYEQYF
>-|TRBV19|TRBJ2-2
CASQGGAQVTGELFF
>once|TRBV6-6|TRBJ1-5
CASRSSDRGPNQPQHF
>-|TRBV4-2|TRBJ1-1
CASSQAWTGKATEAFF
>-|TRBV3-1/TRBV3-2|TRBJ1-2
CASSQNNQGAYGYTF
>-|TRBV27|TRBJ2-2
CASKDWTGKNTGELFF
>once|TRBV5-1|TRBJ1-1
CASSPRQTNTEAFF
>-|TRBV19|TRBJ2-6
CATQDDMRSGANVLTF
>-|TRBV27|TRBJ1-3
CASSPRAGRGNTIYF
>-|TRBV24-1|TRBJ2-1
CATSGPGGEQFF
>-|TRBV19|TRBJ1-1
CASSIRQLEMNTEAFF
>-|TRBV7-9|TRBJ1-1
CASSLARGSGAEAFF
>-|TRBV6-5|TRBJ1-5
CASSVTGETNQPQHF
>-|TRBV5-5|TRBJ1-1
CASSLRTGGTEAFF
>-|TRBV11-2|TRBJ1-2
CASSLEQGYGYTF
>-|TRBV28|TRBJ1-1
CASSTSPNTEAFF
>-|TRBV7-2|TRBJ1-2
CASSLSYGTLNYGYTF
>-|TRBV19|TRBJ2-3
CASSDGTSGGIWADTQYF
>few|TRBV28|TRBJ1-6
CASSPQRVNSPLHF
>once|TRBV19|TRBJ2-5
CASGPATGGGETQYF
>-|TRBV7-9|TRBJ2-3
CASSLVTSSTDTQYF
>once|TRBV19|TRBJ1-1
CASSPPLGLGTEAFF
>-|TRBV4-3|TRBJ2-1
CASSQEMTVKQFF
>-|TRBV7-2|TRBJ2-5
CASSLSLATQYF
>once|TRBV2|TRBJ2-7
CAAGGGYEQYF
>-|TRBV6-6|TRBJ1-5
CASSYKGPYSNQPQHF
>-|TRBV5-8|TRBJ1-2
CASSLGGDPSGYTF
>-|TRBV5-6|TRBJ2-7
CASSRVGGLGEQYF
>-|TRBV28|TRBJ2-7
CASSLEGDPYEQYF